The 3 T cell receptor beta chains given below trace back to one sample, sequenced in a study of blood T cell repertoires in COVID-19. Sequenced by immunoSEQ multiplex PCR; TCRdb stores in-frame clones only, minus some. The repertoire holds over 130,000 clones, with about 80% as singletons. Sequenced: PBMCs or T cells enriched from blood (not recorded which). These receptors came from a young woman who had been exposed to COVID-19.

The rearrangement links TRBV20-1 to TRBJ1-1; no firm D call. Germline values: CDR1 DFQATT, CDR2 SNEGSKA (reference sequence). Deletions cut 0 bases from V and 8 bases from J, with 7 bases between. This CDR3 spans 11 amino acids. CDR3 sequence reads: CSARDMLEAFF. The CDR3 DNA is TGCAGTGCTAGAGACATGTTGGAAGCTTTCTTT.

The chain employs TRBV7-2 and TRBJ1-2, with a weak D call TRBD1 (6 bases). In germline, CDR1 is SGHTA, CDR2 FQGNSA. The V and J ends lost 1 base and 8 bases respectively, with 14 bases between them. CDR3 length equals 14 residues. CDR3 in DNA: TGTGCCAGCAGCTTAGTGTGGGGGGGCCGGGGCTACACCTTC. This encodes CASSLVWGGRGYTF. The full variable domain, completed using reference TRBV7-2 and TRBJ1-2, is GAGVSQSPSNKVTEKGKDVELRCDPISGHTALYWYRQSLGQGLEFLIYFQGNSAPDKSGLPSDRFSAERTGGSVSTLTIQRTQQEDSAVYLCASSLVWGGRGYTFGSGTRLTVV.

The J gene is TRBJ1-5, the V gene TRBV27, with 8 bases that match TRBD1. This CDR3 comprises 18 residues. After removal of 8 bases from V and 4 bases from J, the junction contained 19 bases not matched to a gene. Germline-derived CDR1 and CDR2 are MNHEY and SMNVEV (reference sequence). The CDR3 nucleotides read TGTGCCAGCGGTTGCCAACAACCCGGACAGGGCTCTAATCAGCCCCAGCATTTT. The encoded protein is CASGCQQPGQGSNQPQHF.